The 17 T cell receptor beta chains given below trace back to one sample, sequenced in a study of cytomegalovirus exposure and HLA in healthy donors. Primers for the PCR totalled 60 Vbeta and 13 Jbeta. Only in-frame clones appear in the TCRdb table, and some are missing; sequencing was by immunoSEQ multiplex PCR. Found here are a few hundred thousand clones, about 80% of them singletons; the top ten hold over 0.3%. The specimen sequenced was PBMCs. The receptors shown here come from a girl aged 2 to 9 in good health and CMV-seronegative.

The J gene is TRBJ1-1, the V gene TRBV5-1; tentative D call: TRBD1 (5 bases). This CDR3 spans 12 amino acids. In germline, CDR1 is SGHRS, CDR2 YFSETQ. V lost 2 bases to trimming and J lost 5 bases, with 7 bases between them. In nucleotides, the CDR3 is TGCGCCAGCAGCTTCGGGGGTACTGAAGCTTTCTTT. Protein sequence: CASSFGGTEAFF. Full variable domain (outside the CDR3, taken from reference TRBV5-1 and TRBJ1-1): KAGVTQTPRYLIKTRGQQVTLSCSPISGHRSVSWYQQTPGQGLQFLFEYFSETQRNKGNFPGRFSGRQFSNSRSEMNVSTLELGDSALYLCASSFGGTEAFFGQGTRLTVV.

This clone showed up just a few times. This sequence joins TRBV11-2 and TRBJ2-1; unclear D gene. Germline CDR1 SGHAT, CDR2 FQNNGV. This CDR3 is 11 amino acids long. V was trimmed by 5 bases and J by 9 bases, leaving 8 bases between them. The CDR3 is CASSVRSEQFF. The CDR3 DNA reads TGTGCCAGCAGCGTCAGAAGTGAGCAGTTCTTC.

This chain uses TRBV6-5 with TRBJ2-7; the match to TRBD2 covers 8 bases. The CDR3 totals 13 residues. V dropped 1 base and J dropped 7; count of bases not matched to a gene: 3. Germline CDR1 reads MNHEY; CDR2 reads SVGAGI. In DNA form, the CDR3 reads TGTGCCAGCAGTTACTTAGCGGGACAAGAGCAGTACTTC. It is translated as CASSYLAGQEQYF.

The table lists this clone with a few counts. CDR3 DNA: TGCGCCAGCAGCTTGGAGACTAGCGGGAAAGGGGGGCAGTTCTTC. Encoded protein: CASSLETSGKGGQFF. The rearrangement joins TRBV5-1 to TRBJ2-1; 11 nucleotides agree with TRBD2. Germline V gene sequence: CDR1 SGHRS, CDR2 YFSETQ. Trimming cost V 0 bases and J 12 bases; bases outside gene matches: 8. This CDR3 comprises 15 residues.

The V call is TRBV14, the J call TRBJ2-5; no reliable D call. The V gene lost 4 bases and the J gene lost 2 bases, with 11 bases spanning the gap. The V gene's germline CDR1 is SGHDN and CDR2 FVKESK. The CDR3 has 14 residues. The DNA of the CDR3 is TGTGCCAGCAGCCGCAGGCAAGAACAAGAGACCCAGTACTTC. Protein product: CASSRRQEQETQYF.

This chain connects TRBV6-5 to TRBJ2-5, with a possible D match to TRBD1 (6 bases). Trimming cost V 5 bases and J 6 bases, with 16 bases left between them. Germline V lookup: CDR1 MNHEY, CDR2 SVGAGI. The CDR3 is 14 amino acids. CDR3 in DNA: TGTGCCAGCAGTCCTACGTTGACAGGTCAGACCCAGTACTTC. Translated, it gives CASSPTLTGQTQYF.

V is TRBV4-1 and J is TRBJ2-2; D unresolved. This CDR3 has 16 amino acids. Deletions cut 3 bases from V and 4 bases from J, with 15 bases between. The germline V gene has CDR1 MGHRA and CDR2 YSYEKL. The CDR3 sequence is CASSHLGRRTTGELFF. CDR3 sequence (DNA): TGCGCCAGCAGCCATCTTGGCAGGCGAACCACCGGGGAGCTGTTTTTT.

This clone was detected only once. This chain connects TRBV6-5 to TRBJ1-6; D unclear. The germline V and J ends were trimmed by 10 bases and 8 bases, with 18 bases remaining between them. The CDR3 loop spans 14 amino acids. Germline V gene data show CDR1 as MNHEY and CDR2 as SVGAGI. The CDR3 nucleotides read TGTGCCACCGCGAGGGAGATGGATTATTCACCCCTCCACTTT. The encoded protein is CATAREMDYSPLHF.

CDR3 amino acids: CASSYRTVGVNSPLHF. The DNA of the CDR3 is TGTGCCAGCAGTTATCGGACAGTTGGGGTTAATTCACCCCTCCACTTT. This chain connects TRBV6-5 to TRBJ1-6, with a possible D match to TRBD1 (6 bases). The length of the CDR3 is 16 residues. The V gene lost 3 bases and the J gene lost 6 bases, with 15 bases spanning the gap. Germline V gives CDR1 MNHEY, CDR2 SVGAGI.

The rearrangement uses TRBV28 and TRBJ1-1; 7 nucleotides line up with TRBD1. The V segment lost 2 bases and the J segment 10 bases; nucleotides outside the gene matches: 7. The CDR3 extends over 13 amino acids. Germline CDR1 reads MDHEN; CDR2 reads SYDVKM. DNA for the CDR3: TGTGCCAGCAGTTTAGGACAGGCCCCCTCAGCTTTCTTT. Its translation: CASSLGQAPSAFF.

The chain joins TRBV27 to TRBJ2-1, with TRBD1 matching over 9 bases. The CDR3 runs 14 residues. In germline, CDR1 is MNHEY, CDR2 SMNVEV (reference sequence). After removal of 7 bases from V and 8 bases from J, the junction contained 9 bases not matched to a gene. This CDR3 reads CASTGQGIGDEQFF. CDR3 bases: TGTGCCAGCACGGGACAGGGTATTGGGGATGAGCAGTTCTTC.

The rearrangement links TRBV5-5 to TRBJ2-7; tentatively, D is TRBD1 (6 bases). Germline CDR1 SGHKS, CDR2 YYEKEE (reference sequence). CDR3 length equals 15 residues. V was trimmed by 7 bases and J by 4 bases, leaving 21 bases between them. The CDR3 nucleotides are TGTGCCAGCTACCCGCAGAACAGGGTTGTGTACGAGCAGTACTTC. It encodes CASYPQNRVVYEQYF.

The chain couples TRBV9 to TRBJ2-3; D is possibly TRBD1 (6 bases). Germline V gene lookup returns CDR1 SGDLS and CDR2 YYNGEE. This CDR3 has 14 residues. V dropped 0 bases and J dropped 3 bases, with 8 bases sitting between them. CDR3 nucleotides: TGTGCCAGCAGCGTAGCCACAGGGACAGATACGCAGTATTTT. This encodes CASSVATGTDTQYF.

This clone was observed a handful of times. V and J are TRBV4-1 and TRBJ1-2; D unclear. Per germline, CDR1 MGHRA and CDR2 YSYEKL. V lost 1 base and J 1 base, leaving 13 bases between the germline ends. There are 16 residues in the CDR3. CDR3 loop: CASSQVSYPYNYGYTF. The DNA for the CDR3 is TGCGCCAGCAGCCAAGTCTCCTACCCGTATAACTATGGCTACACCTTC.

This clone was seen a few times. The CDR3 DNA is TGTGCCAGCAGTTTCAGGGTTAATTCACCCCTCCACTTT. Protein sequence: CASSFRVNSPLHF. The chain couples TRBV27 to TRBJ1-6; D possibly corresponds to TRBD1 (5 bases). V lost 3 bases to trimming and J lost 6 bases, with 6 bases between them. The CDR3 totals 13 residues. Germline V lookup: CDR1 MNHEY, CDR2 SMNVEV (reference sequence).

The chain joins TRBV6-1 to TRBJ1-5, with 7 bases identical to TRBD1. In germline, CDR1 is MNHNS, CDR2 SASEGT. The V gene end was trimmed by 6 bases and the J gene end by 5 bases; junction bases not matched to a gene: 10. CDR3 size: 15 residues. The CDR3 nucleotides are TGTGCCAGCAGCGGGATGGGACAGCGACATCAGCCCCAGCATTTT. Its protein product is CASSGMGQRHQPQHF.

This rearrangement joins TRBV30 to TRBJ2-2; D not resolved. Germline values: CDR1 GTSNPN, CDR2 SVGIG (reference sequence). With 7 bases removed from V and 4 bases from J, the gap between germline ends came to 10 bases. The CDR3 spans 12 residues. The CDR3 is CASSRGTGELFF. CDR3 coding DNA: TGTGCCTCCAGTCGAGGCACCGGGGAGCTGTTTTTT. The variable domain in full, completed from reference TRBV30 and TRBJ2-2, reads SQTIHQWPATLVQPVGSPLSLECTVEGTSNPNLYWYRQAAGRGLQLLFYSVGIGQISSEVPQNLSASRPQDRQFILSSKKLLLSDSGFYLCASSRGTGELFFGEGSRLTVL.